The entry that follows covers one TCR beta chain sequence. It lacks a known antigen. There are no base qualities to consult, and no much larger clone falls within one base. From a lookup of the germline V gene, CDR1 and CDR2 are SQVTM and ANQGSEA. The CDR3 spans 15 residues, from the cysteine through the phenylalanine. Only the CDR3 DNA is retained, 45 bases long and in frame from the first base. Between the V and J ends, shortened by 4 bases and 3 bases respectively, the junction contains 18 bases. The immunoSEQ Assay, a bias-controlled multiplex PCR, was used to amplify TCRbeta CDR3 regions from genomic DNA. Per the source publication's procedure: The number of nucleated cells in each sample was estimated from the amplification of reference gene primers within the assay. To quantify the absolute abundance of each unique TCRbeta CDR3 rearrangement, sequence reads were collapsed and filtered. For each sample, productive Simpson clonality was calculated as the square root of Simpson's diversity index over productive rearrangements. The table comes from immuneACCESS by way of TCRdb, which keeps in-frame sequences with V and J called. Part of the clones is missing from these tables; in studies checked, under half for an unresolved V gene and the rest for unknown reasons. D and trimming come from the DNA, and the V and J calls and clone size come from that table. The sample table records roughly 190,000 clones; 80% to 90% of these occur just once. Approximately 1% of the sample belongs to the ten largest clones.

This sample was taken from a study of blood T cell repertoires in COVID-19 (dated by TCRdb to the early 2020s). Looking at the study overall: Samples covering the acute and convalescent phases of COVID-19 were provided by collaborators in the United States, Italy and Spain. The material from the prospective study consisted of cDNA or gDNA derived from T cells, B-cell-depleted T cells, or PBMCs. Samples came from the ongoing ImmuneRACE study (first 160 participants) plus 1,254 subjects from 6 global collaborators. The dataset comprised deeply sampled blood TCRbeta repertoires from subjects exposed to, actively infected with, or recovered from COVID-19. Nearly every sample came with metadata listing a de-identified subject ID, COVID-19 status, age in years and sex. Where HLA class I and class II types were available, the types were taken from metadata supplied by the sample provider, not from assay-based typing. A freely available public database, intended as a resource for researchers studying the immune response to SARS-CoV-2, is where the repertoires were released. Here is what the overall study found, with its caveats: The amount of clinical and demographic metadata varied by source and participant and was provided uncurated.

The collaborating institutions used their own protocols to collect whole blood in K2EDTA tubes. Collaborator samples were shipped for TCRbeta analysis as frozen whole blood, isolated PBMCs, or DNA extracted from either sample type. Sequencing was performed on peripheral blood. This sequence uses TRBV29-1 and TRBJ1-1, with no D gene named confidently. The receptor comes from a man aged 30 to 45 with acute or convalescent COVID-19. The CDR3 amino acid sequence is: CSVGEIMGSHTEAFF. The nucleotide sequence reads as follows: TGCAGCGTTGGGGAGATAATGGGGTCGCACACTGAAGCTTTCTTT.